This TCR beta chain was recorded in a study of cytomegalovirus exposure and HLA in healthy donors. The PCR was carried out with 60 Vbeta primers and 13 Jbeta primers. Authors' analysis steps: Unique TCR beta chains totaled about 73 million in a later count, with roughly 10 million of them shared. Profiled with immunoSEQ multiplex PCR; TCRdb holds only in-frame clones, not every one. V, J and clone size were drawn from that table, and D and trimming were deduced from the DNA. Of 150,000 to 200,000 clones in the sample, around four fifths are singletons; the top ten hold about 1.1%. Overall study findings and caveats: Earlier findings revealed that most TCR beta V segments proved productive either about 87% or about 30% of the time. In the analysis, some V segments, TRBV6-2 and TRBV6-3 included, were excluded as indistinguishable. Researchers reported in a later analysis that a missense DCLRE1C variant was tied to TCR beta V- and J-gene trimming.

As for this clone: The antigen is unknown.

CDR3 length: 14 amino acids. V dropped 6 bases and J dropped 4; count of bases not matched to a gene: 9. The V gene's germline CDR1 is SGHRS and CDR2 YFSETQ. The rearrangement uses TRBV5-1 and TRBJ1-1; 7 nucleotides align to TRBD1. Sequencing was done on a sample of PBMCs. This receptor was obtained from a woman aged 40 to 50 in good health and CMV-seronegative. CDR3 amino acids: CASKRGSGGTEAFF. CDR3 coding DNA: TGCGCCAGCAAAAGAGGCTCAGGGGGCACTGAAGCTTTCTTT.